A single sample gave rise to the 9 T cell receptor beta chains below, sequenced in a study of T cell responses to AZD1222 COVID-19 vaccine. TCRdb's table, derived via immunoSEQ multiplex PCR, lists solely in-frame clones and lacks some. The sample yields approximately 68,000 clones, around 90% seen once. Sequenced material: peripheral blood, taken 28 days after the second dose of the MenACWY control vaccine. These receptors all stem from an adult who received the MenACWY meningococcal vaccine as a control.

This clone was detected once. CDR3 in DNA: TGTGCCAGCAGCTTAGTTCAGGGAGGCTATGGCTACACCTTC. Encoded protein: CASSLVQGGYGYTF. The V gene is TRBV13, the J gene TRBJ1-2; tentatively, D is TRBD1 (5 bases). The CDR3 runs to 14 residues. The germline V gene encodes CDR1 PRHDT and CDR2 FYEKMQ (reference sequence). The V end was cut by 1 base, the J end by 4 bases, with 10 bases between.

V usage is TRBV19 and J usage is TRBJ1-5; 10 bases map to TRBD1. The germline gives CDR1 LNHDA, CDR2 SQIVND (reference sequence). The CDR3 extends over 19 amino acids. After removal of 6 bases from V and 1 base from J, the junction contained 15 bases not matched to a gene. The CDR3 coding sequence is TGTGCCAGTAGAGACCGGGACAGGGGAGGAAAAGGGAGCAATCAGCCCCAGCATTTT. It translates to CASRDRDRGGKGSNQPQHF.

The chain joins TRBV19 to TRBJ1-5; TRBD1 is a possible D gene (5 bases). The V gene lost 7 bases and the J gene lost 7 bases, with 11 bases spanning the gap. The germline CDR1 and CDR2 sequences are LNHDA and SQIVND (reference sequence). CDR3 length: 12 amino acids. The CDR3 region is CASTWGNQPQHF. DNA for the CDR3: TGTGCCAGTACCTGGGGGAACCAGCCCCAGCATTTT. The full variable domain, rest sourced from reference TRBV19 and TRBJ1-5, is DGGITQSPKYLFRKEGQNVTLSCEQNLNHDAMYWYRQDPGQGLRLIYYSQIVNDFQKGDIAEGYSVSREKKESFPLTVTSAQKNPTAFYLCASTWGNQPQHFGDGTRLSIL.

This rearrangement joins TRBV11-2 to TRBJ2-3; TRBD2 agrees at 11 bases. This CDR3 region has 15 residues. J gave up 2 bases and V 6 bases, and 4 bases lay outside the gene matches. Germline CDR1 and CDR2: SGHAT and FQNNGV. CDR3 sequence: CASSRLAGYTDTQYF. The CDR3 DNA reads TGTGCCAGCAGTCGACTAGCGGGGTACACAGATACGCAGTATTTT.

This clone was seen a few times. The chain combines TRBV2 with TRBJ1-1, with D unclear. Trimming took 5 bases from V and 10 from J, leaving 17 bases between them. Germline assignment: CDR1 SNHLY and CDR2 FYNNEI. This CDR3 is built from 13 residues. This CDR3 is CASSPAGWVGAFF. As DNA, the CDR3 is TGTGCCAGCAGTCCGGCGGGTTGGGTCGGAGCTTTCTTT.

V is TRBV6-1 and J is TRBJ2-4, with D perhaps assigned TRBD1 or TRBD2 (5 bases each). V was shortened by 3 bases and J by 7 bases, with 19 bases between the two germline ends. This CDR3 is 16 amino acids long. The V gene's germline CDR1 is MNHNS and CDR2 SASEGT. The DNA for the CDR3 is TGTGCCAGCAGTGAGGCCGGGACCTGGGGATTGAACATTCAGTACTTC. This codes for CASSEAGTWGLNIQYF.

V and J are TRBV30 and TRBJ2-4; D possibly uses TRBD1 or TRBD2 (6 bases each). V was cut by 2 bases and J by 0 bases, with 14 bases left in between. CDR1 and CDR2 (germline): GTSNPN, SVGIG (reference sequence). CDR3 length: 16 amino acids. The CDR3 sequence: CAWSSPGAVAKNIQYF. CDR3 sequence (DNA): TGTGCCTGGAGTTCCCCGGGGGCAGTAGCCAAAAACATTCAGTACTTC.

The chain combines TRBV7-2 with TRBJ2-7; 11 bases line up with TRBD2. V gave up 5 bases and J gave up 6 bases; unmatched junction bases: 6. The CDR3 is 14 residues long. The V gene's germline CDR1 is SGHTA and CDR2 FQGNSA. Here the CDR3 reads CASSPLAGGFEQYF. The CDR3 nucleotides are TGTGCCAGCAGCCCTCTAGCGGGGGGCTTCGAGCAGTACTTC.

The CDR3 coding sequence is TGTGCCAGCAGCTTATCCCCAACCCAGCCCCAGCATTTT. Protein product: CASSLSPTQPQHF. The chain uses TRBV7-3 and TRBJ1-5, with D uncertain. Germline values: CDR1 SGHTA, CDR2 FQGTGA. The CDR3 has 13 amino acids. V dropped 2 bases and J dropped 7 bases, with 9 bases sitting between them. The whole variable domain, filled in from reference TRBV7-3 and TRBJ1-5, reads GAGVSQTPSNKVTEKGKYVELRCDPISGHTALYWYRQSLGQGPEFLIYFQGTGAADDSGLPNDRFFAVRPEGSVSTLKIQRTERGDSAVYLCASSLSPTQPQHFGDGTRLSIL.